A selection of T cell receptor beta chains follows, all from one sample in a study of T cells in Graves' hyperthyroidism and ophthalmopathy. From the multiplex PCR reads, TCRdb called clonotypes with MiXCR, one entry per CDR3 protein. The data contain approximately 570,000 distinct CDR3 sequences, just under 20% of them seen just once; the ten biggest clones take up about 50%. Sequenced sample: blood. These receptors originate from a man between 35 and 55 years old with Graves' ophthalmopathy. The CDR3 runs from the conserved cysteine through the conserved F or W. Each record gives: J gene, V gene, D gene, clone size, CDR3 protein, CDR3 DNA. A D gene is named only where the DNA matches it firmly. Not all rows give a size; the values are once, few, many and, for expanded clones, a class.

TRBJ1-5 | TRBV6-1 | . | many | CASNPGGVLNQPQHF | TGTGCCAGCAATCCGGGGGGGGTGCTTAATCAGCCCCAGCATTTT
TRBJ2-1 | TRBV6-2/TRBV6-3 | . | . | CASSWEALGDEQFF | TGTGCCAGCAGTTGGGAGGCCCTGGGTGATGAGCAGTTCTTC
TRBJ2-2 | TRBV20-1 | . | . | CSVPGDTGELFF | TGCAGTGTCCCAGGGGACACCGGGGAGCTGTTTTTT
TRBJ2-1 | TRBV19 | TRBD2 | few | CASSRTSGTDEQFF | TGTGCCAGTAGTAGGACTAGCGGGACCGATGAGCAGTTCTTC
TRBJ1-4 | TRBV5-1 | . | . | CASSLSVTNEKLFF | TGCGCCAGCAGCTTAAGTGTAACTAATGAAAAACTGTTTTTT
TRBJ1-1 | TRBV6-1 | TRBD1 | . | CASSGGQDPRAEAFF | TGTGCCAGCAGTGGGGGACAGGACCCGAGGGCTGAAGCTTTCTTT
TRBJ2-7 | TRBV4-3 | TRBD2 | few | CASSQETSQEYEQYF | TGCGCCAGCAGCCAAGAGACTAGCCAGGAGTACGAGCAGTACTTC
TRBJ2-5 | TRBV13 | . | few | CASSLAESGQETQYF | TGTGCCAGCAGCTTAGCTGAATCGGGTCAAGAGACCCAGTACTTC
TRBJ2-7 | TRBV19 | TRBD1 | . | CASVGWGQGSPYEQYF | TGTGCCAGCGTTGGTTGGGGACAGGGCTCTCCCTACGAGCAGTACTTC
TRBJ2-7 | TRBV3-1 | . | few | CASSQGHGYEQYF | TGTGCCAGCAGCCAAGGCCATGGCTACGAGCAGTACTTC
TRBJ2-7 | TRBV12-3/TRBV12-4 | . | . | CASSLSRMSYEQYF | TGTGCCAGCAGTTTAAGCAGAATGTCCTACGAGCAGTACTTC
TRBJ1-5 | TRBV20-1 | . | few | CSAQLGGRDQPQHF | TGCAGTGCCCAGCTGGGGGGTAGGGACCAGCCCCAGCATTTT
TRBJ2-3 | TRBV20-1 | TRBD2 | . | CSATRLAGNTDTQYF | TGCAGTGCTACGAGACTAGCGGGAAACACAGATACGCAGTATTTT
TRBJ2-2 | TRBV3-1 | TRBD2 | many | CASSPLALAGRGELFF | TGTGCCAGCAGCCCCCTTGCCCTAGCGGGGCGCGGGGAGCTGTTTTTT
TRBJ1-2 | TRBV2 | TRBD1 | many | CADGQGYGYTF | TGTGCCGACGGACAGGGCTATGGCTACACCTTC
TRBJ2-5 | TRBV9 | . | . | CASSTPGNLQGTQYF | TGTGCCAGCAGCACCCCAGGGAACCTCCAAGGGACCCAGTACTTC
TRBJ2-3 | TRBV7-9 | TRBD2 | few | CASRELAGGRDTQYF | TGTGCCAGCAGGGAGCTAGCGGGGGGCAGAGATACGCAGTATTTT
TRBJ2-3 | TRBV28 | TRBD1 | many | CASTPGTGSGDTQYF | TGTGCCAGCACCCCCGGGACAGGGTCGGGAGATACGCAGTATTTT
TRBJ2-7 | TRBV11-1 | . | few | CASSRRARGREQYF | TGTGCCAGCAGCCGGCGCGCGCGGGGGCGCGAGCAGTACTTC
TRBJ2-7 | TRBV2 | TRBD1 | many | CASSETRDRSYEQYF | TGTGCCAGCAGTGAAACCCGGGACAGGAGCTACGAGCAGTACTTC